This TCR beta chain is drawn from a study of T cell changes during pregnancy in multiple sclerosis (dated by TCRdb to between 2018 and 2021). Regarding the research as a whole: The study examined how the T cell repertoire changed over the course of pregnancy in women with multiple sclerosis.

The library was generated by the immunoSEQ multiplex PCR assay. Imported from immuneACCESS, the table was reduced by TCRdb to in-frame sequences with V and J called. These copies leave out some clones; in studies compared against another copy, an unresolved V gene accounts for under half, and the cause of the remainder is not known. The table for this sample lists more than 20,000 clones; 85% of them were counted only once. Roughly 14% of the sample belongs to the ten largest clones. CDR1 SGHTS and CDR2 YDEGEE are derived from the germline V gene. The CDR3 runs 14 amino acids, cysteine and phenylalanine included. Left in the record is the CDR3 DNA by itself, 42 bases read in frame from the first base. Cut back by 0 bases and 7 bases, the V and J ends lie 13 bases apart. A word on this clone: Which antigen it targets is not known. No base quality values were provided; no much bigger clone lies one nucleotide off.

The chain is made from TRBV5-8 and TRBJ1-2; a tentative D call is TRBD1 (6 bases match). The clonotype was recovered from a female donor in good health, enrolled as a control in a pregnancy study. The sample in question was CD8+ T cells from peripheral blood mononuclear cells, obtained in the first trimester of pregnancy. CDR3 region: CASSLARGGIGYTF. The DNA sequence reads TGTGCCAGCAGCTTGGCCCGGGGGGGCATTGGCTACACCTTC.